The T cell receptor (beta chain) described here comes from a study of vaccination and CD4 T cells after COVID-19. The treatment: approximately nine-day PBMC culture with coronavirus spike peptide pools or control peptides (ViraFEST assay). Study-level points and caveats: Detection of a median about 85% of reactive clones in convalescent patients was confined to the period after vaccination.

Cultured CD4+ T cells had their DNA profiled by the Oncomine TCR Beta short-read assay. TCRdb processed the PCR reads anew with MiXCR; each CDR3 protein has one entry. The table includes 10,000 to 15,000 distinct CDR3 sequences, 40% to 50% detected once. As concerns this clonotype: Its antigen is undetermined.

The sequence came from a human donor who had recovered from COVID-19. Specimen: CD4+ T cells from blood, cultured in vitro, collected before SARS-CoV-2 vaccination.

CDR3 in amino acids: CASSQVSGLAGGVRTDTQYF. In DNA, the CDR3 is TGTGCCAGCAGCCAAGTATCGGGGCTAGCGGGAGGGGTGAGGACAGATACGCAGTATTTT. V gene TRBV4-2 combines with J gene TRBJ2-3; TRBD2 aligns across 12 bases. The trim removed 1 base at V and 3 bases at J, leaving 14 bases unmatched. Germline values: CDR1 LGHNA, CDR2 YNFKEQ. The CDR3 extends over 20 amino acids.